The sequence of this TCR beta chain was determined in a study of CD8 T cells in Susac syndrome. Roughly 0.45 to 1 ug RNA was reverse transcribed with random hexamers. Each CDR3 protein gets one entry after TCRdb re-called the immunoSEQ multiplex PCR reads with MiXCR. The sample carries 150,000 or so distinct CDR3 sequences, roughly 95% recorded once. The germline gives CDR1 SGHDT, CDR2 YYEEEE. The trim removed 2 bases at V and 6 bases at J, leaving 6 bases unmatched. CDR3 size: 14 residues. Sequenced sample: CD4+ T cells from PBMCs. The chain employs TRBV5-6 and TRBJ2-3; 7 nucleotides line up with TRBD2. This TCR derives from a human donor with Susac syndrome. The CDR3 is CASSLPRGMDTQYF. CDR3 bases: TGTGCCAGCAGCTTACCGCGGGGGATGGATACGCAGTATTTT.